A selection of T cell receptor beta chains follows, all from one sample in a study of shared clonotypes between healthy human individuals. Generated by immunoSEQ multiplex PCR, the TCRdb table keeps only in-frame clones and is missing some. The data show some 1,100,000 clones, around three quarters seen once. Sequenced input: memory CD4+ T cells from PBMCs. These receptor sequences come from a man between 18 and 29 years old in good health. Some clones in this sample may be carry-over from other donors' samples. Both conserved end residues are trimmed from each CDR3.

v_gene	j_gene	CDR3aa
TRBV11-2	TRBJ1-4	ASSLVFGKLF
TRBV15	TRBJ1-2	ATSSGGGGKYYGYT
TRBV6-1	TRBJ1-2	ASSVGQSYGYT
TRBV18	TRBJ1-1	ASSPPPEGTEAF
TRBV5-3	TRBJ2-6	ARSPGTGRRGLFTSGANVLT
TRBV5-1	TRBJ1-2	ASSLVGRDGYT
TRBV28	TRBJ2-1	ASSPPQVLSEQF
TRBV27	TRBJ2-3	ASSGPTSGPVGRSSTDTQY
TRBV2	TRBJ2-3	ASDTGGWTDTQY
TRBV7-7	TRBJ2-7	ASSRGTLPQYEQY
TRBV6-5	TRBJ1-2	ASSYSAGYGYT
TRBV18	TRBJ1-4	ASSPMAGVEKLF
TRBV5-1	TRBJ2-3	ASSFDRGIDTQY
TRBV10-1	TRBJ1-5	ASSESRNQPQH
TRBV28	TRBJ1-4	ASSLPGLEKLF
TRBV2	TRBJ1-5	ASSYTDRVNQPQH
TRBV11-1	TRBJ2-1	ASSPPGLAGYNEQF
TRBV5-1	TRBJ1-3	ASSVAGGFGNTIY
TRBV6-5	TRBJ2-7	ASSSYRGAYEQY
TRBV5-5	TRBJ2-7	ASSLWWYGTYEQY
TRBV28	TRBJ2-7	ASSPPHRPVYEQY
TRBV28	TRBJ2-6	AIRGPGANVLT
TRBV28	TRBJ2-7	ASSPNRDSRLEQY